A single sample gave rise to the 8 T cell receptor beta chains below, sequenced in a study of CD8 T cells in Susac syndrome. RNA, at roughly 0.45 to 1 ug, was reverse transcribed with random hexamers. TCRdb called the immunoSEQ multiplex PCR reads again in MiXCR, with one record for every CDR3 protein. The profile covers approximately 230,000 distinct CDR3 sequences, with about 93% appearing a single time and roughly 0.07% taken by the ten largest. Specimen: CD4+ T cells from PBMCs. These receptors were taken from a human donor with multiple sclerosis.

This rearrangement joins TRBV6-6 to TRBJ2-5; D gene uncertain. Per germline, CDR1 MNHNY and CDR2 SVGAGI (reference sequence). The V gene lost 0 bases and the J gene lost 1 base, with 12 bases spanning the gap. The length of the CDR3 is 16 residues. DNA of the CDR3: TGTGCCAGCAGTTACTCGGGTTATGGTGGCCAAGAGACCCAGTACTTC. Residues: CASSYSGYGGQETQYF.

CDR3 amino acids: CASSAQRWDGTDTQYF. The CDR3 DNA follows: TGTGCCAGCAGTGCCCAGCGGTGGGACGGCACAGATACGCAGTATTTT. The chain employs TRBV27 and TRBJ2-3, with D perhaps assigned TRBD1 or TRBD2 (5 bases each). This CDR3 has 16 amino acids. V dropped 5 bases and J dropped 1 base, with 16 bases sitting between them. From germline, CDR1 is MNHEY and CDR2 SMNVEV (reference sequence).

The J gene is TRBJ1-4, the V gene TRBV12-3 or TRBV12-4; tentatively, D is TRBD1 (6 bases). CDR3 length: 16 residues. V lost 6 bases, J lost 0 bases, and 14 bases lay in between. CDR3 region: CASSREQGATNEKLFF. In DNA form, the CDR3 reads TGTGCCAGCAGCCGGGAACAGGGCGCAACTAATGAAAAACTGTTTTTT.

This clonotype appeared once. This chain links TRBV7-2 with TRBJ1-6; D call uncertain. This CDR3 is built from 12 residues. Trimming stripped 4 bases from V and 10 bases from J, with 8 bases between. Germline assignment: CDR1 SGHTA and CDR2 FQGNSA. The CDR3 coding sequence is TGTGCCAGCAGCTCCCCGGCGTCACCCCTCCACTTT. Translation gives CASSSPASPLHF.

This clonotype was recorded only once. The chain has TRBV20-1 and TRBJ2-1, with D possibly matching TRBD2 (6 bases). This CDR3 is built from 20 residues. The germline CDR1 and CDR2 sequences are DFQATT and SNEGSKA (reference sequence). V was clipped by 3 bases and J by 0 bases, with 27 bases between them. CDR3 nucleotide sequence: TGCAGTGCTAGTCCCTCACTGATCGCGGGACTTCCGAGCTCCTACAATGAGCAGTTCTTC. It specifies CSASPSLIAGLPSSYNEQFF.

The chain links TRBV12-3 or TRBV12-4 to TRBJ2-1; tentative D call: TRBD1 (5 bases). Trimming pared 5 bases from V and 5 bases from J, leaving 16 bases between. This CDR3 is built from 15 residues. CDR3: CASSPWGGPHNEQFF. CDR3 DNA: TGTGCCAGCAGTCCCTGGGGCGGTCCCCACAATGAGCAGTTCTTC.

This clonotype was picked up one time. V gene TRBV20-1 combines with J gene TRBJ2-3; perhaps TRBD2 as D (5 bases). Between the trimmed V and J ends, which lost 1 base and 0 bases, there was a span of 14 bases. The CDR3 is 16 residues long. CDR1 is DFQATT, CDR2 SNEGSKA, per germline (reference sequence). CDR3 region: CSARGERELSTDTQYF. CDR3 nucleotide sequence: TGCAGTGCTAGAGGGGAGAGGGAGCTTAGCACAGATACGCAGTATTTT.

The chain carries TRBV27 and TRBJ2-3; 8 bases align to TRBD2. The CDR3 runs to 16 residues. Looked up from germline, CDR1 is MNHEY and CDR2 is SMNVEV (reference sequence). The trim removed 0 bases at V and 5 bases at J, leaving 7 bases unmatched. The CDR3 sequence: CASSLSSGKEEDTQYF. The CDR3 nucleotides are TGTGCCAGCAGTTTATCTAGCGGGAAGGAGGAAGATACGCAGTATTTT.